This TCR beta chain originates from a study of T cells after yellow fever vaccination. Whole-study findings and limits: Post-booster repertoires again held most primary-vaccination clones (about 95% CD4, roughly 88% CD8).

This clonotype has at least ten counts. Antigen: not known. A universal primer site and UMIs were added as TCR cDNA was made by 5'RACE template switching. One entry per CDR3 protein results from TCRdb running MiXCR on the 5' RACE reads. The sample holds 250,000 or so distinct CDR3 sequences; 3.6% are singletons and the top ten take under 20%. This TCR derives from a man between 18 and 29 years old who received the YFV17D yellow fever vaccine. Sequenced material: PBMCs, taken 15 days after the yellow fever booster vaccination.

The CDR3 region has the DNA TGCGCCAGCAGCCAAGATCCAGGCTCGGATGGCTACACCTTC. Amino acids: CASSQDPGSDGYTF. The V gene is TRBV4-3, the J gene TRBJ1-2, with D unclear. CDR1 is LGHNA, CDR2 YSLEER, per germline. V was trimmed by 0 bases and J by 6 bases, leaving 11 bases between them. The CDR3 extends over 14 amino acids.